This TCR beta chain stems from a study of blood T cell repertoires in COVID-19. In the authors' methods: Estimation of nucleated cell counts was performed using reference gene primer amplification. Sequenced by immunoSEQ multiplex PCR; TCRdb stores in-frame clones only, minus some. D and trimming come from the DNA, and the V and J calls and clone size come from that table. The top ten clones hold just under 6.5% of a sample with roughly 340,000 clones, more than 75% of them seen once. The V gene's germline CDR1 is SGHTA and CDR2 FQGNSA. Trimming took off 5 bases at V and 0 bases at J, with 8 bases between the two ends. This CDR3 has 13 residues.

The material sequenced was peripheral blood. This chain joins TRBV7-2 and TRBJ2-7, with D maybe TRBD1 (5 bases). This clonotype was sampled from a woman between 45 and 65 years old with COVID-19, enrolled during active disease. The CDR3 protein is CASSRQSSYEQYF. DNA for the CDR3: TGTGCCAGCAGCCGACAGAGCTCCTACGAGCAGTACTTC. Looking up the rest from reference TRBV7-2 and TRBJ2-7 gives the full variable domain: GAGVSQSPSNKVTEKGKDVELRCDPISGHTALYWYRQSLGQGLEFLIYFQGNSAPDKSGLPSDRFSAERTGGSVSTLTIQRTQQEDSAVYLCASSRQSSYEQYFGPGTRLTVT.